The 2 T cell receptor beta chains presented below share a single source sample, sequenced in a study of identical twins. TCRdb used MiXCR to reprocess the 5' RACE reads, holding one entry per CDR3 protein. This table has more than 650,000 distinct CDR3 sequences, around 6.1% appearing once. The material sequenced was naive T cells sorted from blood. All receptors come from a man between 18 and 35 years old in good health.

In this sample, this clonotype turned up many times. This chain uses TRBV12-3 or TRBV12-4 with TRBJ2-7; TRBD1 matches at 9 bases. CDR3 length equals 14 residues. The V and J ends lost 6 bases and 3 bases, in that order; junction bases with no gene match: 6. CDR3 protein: CASSLSTGGYEQYV. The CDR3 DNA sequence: TGTGCCAGCAGCCTCTCGACAGGGGGCTACGAGCAGTACGTC.

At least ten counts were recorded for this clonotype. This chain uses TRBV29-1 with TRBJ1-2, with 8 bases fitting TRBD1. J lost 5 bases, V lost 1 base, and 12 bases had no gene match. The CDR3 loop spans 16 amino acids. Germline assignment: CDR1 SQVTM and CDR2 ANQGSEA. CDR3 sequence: CSVEAGGDRRTYGYTF. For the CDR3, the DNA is TGCAGCGTTGAAGCTGGTGGGGACAGGAGAACGTATGGCTACACCTTC.